A selection of T cell receptor beta chains follows, all from one sample in a study of T cell changes during pregnancy in multiple sclerosis. Produced via immunoSEQ multiplex PCR; TCRdb's table is partial and in-frame only. The sample includes 40,000 to 50,000 clones, around 90% of them seen just once. The input for sequencing was CD4+ T cells from peripheral blood mononuclear cells, taken in the third trimester of pregnancy. The receptors stem from a female donor with multiple sclerosis, enrolled in a pregnancy study. The CDR3 runs from the conserved cysteine through the conserved F or W. Each record gives: J gene, V gene, CDR3 length, clone size, D gene, CDR3 protein, CDR3 DNA. A D gene is named only where the DNA matches it firmly. Part of the rows lack a size; the others show once, few, many or a class for expanded clones.

TRBJ2-7 TRBV30 14 - TRBD1 CAWSKGQGAYEQYF TGTGCCTGGAGTAAGGGACAGGGGGCTTACGAGCAGTACTTC
TRBJ2-1 TRBV7-2 15 once TRBD2 CAIPLAGSGGGEQFF TGTGCCATCCCGCTAGCGGGAAGCGGGGGGGGTGAGCAGTTCTTC
TRBJ2-7 TRBV7-2 15 - TRBD1 CASRETGSISYEQYF TGTGCCAGCAGGGAGACAGGGTCGATCTCCTACGAGCAGTACTTC
TRBJ2-2 TRBV2 14 - - CASSEQGRTGELFF TGTGCCAGCAGTGAACAGGGTCGCACCGGGGAGCTGTTTTTT
TRBJ2-2 TRBV29-1 13 once - CSVESQVDGELFF TGCAGCGTTGAGTCCCAGGTTGACGGGGAGCTGTTTTTT
TRBJ2-2 TRBV11-2 16 - - CASSPPGKENTGELFF TGTGCCAGCAGCCCCCCCGGGAAGGAGAACACCGGGGAGCTGTTTTTT
TRBJ2-1 TRBV27 15 - TRBD1 CASKSGTDSYNEQFF TGTGCCAGCAAATCCGGGACAGACTCCTACAATGAGCAGTTCTTC
TRBJ1-1 TRBV5-1 17 - TRBD1 CASSLFQGDQMGTEAFF TGCGCCAGCAGCTTGTTTCAGGGGGACCAGATGGGGACTGAAGCTTTCTTT
TRBJ2-7 TRBV10-3 15 - TRBD1 CAISEDRGRNYEQYF TGTGCCATCAGTGAAGACAGGGGGCGAAACTACGAGCAGTACTTC
TRBJ2-1 TRBV7-8 17 - TRBD2 CASSLLVAGATYNEQFF TGTGCCAGCAGCCTGTTGGTGGCGGGAGCTACCTACAATGAGCAGTTCTTC
TRBJ2-3 TRBV7-2 13 - - CASSLVDTDTQYF TGTGCCAGCAGCTTAGTAGATACAGATACGCAGTATTTT
TRBJ2-2 TRBV5-1 14 - - CASSSNRDTGELFF TGCGCCAGCAGCTCTAACAGGGACACCGGGGAGCTGTTTTTT
TRBJ1-3 TRBV4-3 13 few - CASSQDISNTIYF TGCGCCAGCAGCCAAGATATTTCCAACACCATATATTTT
TRBJ1-5 TRBV7-7 14 - TRBD1 CASSSDRSNQPQHF TGTGCTAGCAGCTCGGACAGGAGCAATCAGCCCCAGCATTTT
TRBJ2-1 TRBV27 16 - - CASNEFGLRPDNEQFF TGTGCCAGCAACGAATTCGGACTCCGGCCGGACAATGAGCAGTTCTTC
TRBJ1-2 TRBV2 13 once TRBD1 CASRQGEVGGYTF TGTGCCAGCAGGCAGGGGGAAGTGGGTGGCTACACCTTC
TRBJ2-1 TRBV6-6 13 - - CASRQSSYNEQFF TGTGCCAGCAGACAGAGCTCCTACAATGAGCAGTTCTTC
TRBJ2-1 TRBV11-3 16 - TRBD2 CASSLGGSGSFNEQFF TGTGCCAGCAGCTTAGGGGGCAGCGGGAGTTTCAATGAGCAGTTCTTC
TRBJ1-6 TRBV5-1 14 - - CASRPTGQSSPLHF TGCGCCAGCAGACCGACAGGACAGAGTTCACCCCTCCACTTT
TRBJ2-7 TRBV7-9 14 - TRBD1 CASSWGQPAYEQYF TGTGCCAGCAGCTGGGGACAGCCAGCCTACGAGCAGTACTTC
TRBJ1-4 TRBV7-9 15 - TRBD1 CASSLQDRAGEKLFF TGTGCCAGCAGCTTACAAGACAGGGCTGGTGAAAAACTGTTTTTT
TRBJ1-1 TRBV7-9 17 - TRBD1 CASSPGQGLAMDTEAFF TGTGCCAGCAGCCCTGGACAGGGATTGGCCATGGACACTGAAGCTTTCTTT
TRBJ2-7 TRBV11-3 16 once - CASSFIGGAVGGAQYF TGTGCCAGCAGCTTCATCGGCGGAGCCGTGGGGGGGGCGCAGTACTTC
TRBJ2-2 TRBV10-3 17 - TRBD2 CAISVRLAGDLTGELFF TGTGCCATCAGTGTCCGGCTAGCGGGAGATTTGACCGGGGAGCTGTTTTTT
TRBJ2-1 TRBV13 14 few TRBD2 CASSRGGLLGEQFF TGTGCCAGCAGCCGGGGGGGGCTCCTTGGGGAGCAGTTCTTC
TRBJ1-1 TRBV18 13 - - CASSEAMNTEAFF TGTGCCAGCTCTGAGGCGATGAACACTGAAGCTTTCTTT
TRBJ2-7 TRBV5-5 15 - TRBD2 CASSLRAGGDYEQYF TGTGCCAGCAGCTTGAGAGCGGGAGGGGACTACGAGCAGTACTTC